This T cell receptor beta chain is drawn from a study of PD-1 blockade in mismatch repair-deficient tumors. Study overall: Patients had approximately 12 mismatch repair-deficient cancer types, all previously treated and progressing.

Libraries were prepared by immunoSEQ multiplex PCR; TCRdb keeps only in-frame clonotypes and omits some of them. The sample carries approximately 37,000 clones, 85% recorded once. This clone is a singleton in its sample. Its antigen remains unidentified. Every patient had mismatch repair deficiency by PCR or immunohistochemistry. The TCR-sequenced patients were three responders to pembrolizumab. Germline trimming cut 5 bases from V and 1 base from J; bases unmatched to any gene: 4. This CDR3 is built from 15 residues. The germline V gene has CDR1 SEHNR and CDR2 FQNEAQ (reference sequence). Regarding the study as a whole: Tumor-resident clones, often undetectable pretreatment in blood, expanded then contracted after pembrolizumab.

This sample comprised peripheral blood, obtained 76 weeks after starting pembrolizumab. The genes are TRBV7-9 and TRBJ2-3; 9 bases agree with TRBD1. The origin of this receptor is an adult with mismatch repair-deficient cancer. CDR3 protein: CASSTRQGGTDTQYF. The CDR3 coding sequence is TGTGCCAGCAGCACCAGACAGGGGGGCACAGATACGCAGTATTTT.